This is a list of T cell receptor beta chains from one sample in a study of OX40 agonist ivuxolimab in advanced cancers. Profiled with immunoSEQ multiplex PCR; TCRdb holds only in-frame clones, not every one. The sample lists 60,000 to 95,000 clones, 65% to 90% occurring once. Sequences were derived from CD4+ or CD8+ T cells sorted from blood, sampled in a trial of the OX40 agonist ivuxolimab. All receptors come from an adult with an advanced solid tumor such as melanoma, head and neck, liver or kidney cancer. CDR3s include the opening cysteine and the closing phenylalanine or tryptophan. A D gene is named only where the DNA matches it firmly. Clone size appears in some rows only: once, few, many, or a class for an expanded clone.

abundance	len	d_gene	v_gene	j_gene	CDR3aa	CDR3nt
.	17	TRBD1	TRBV19	TRBJ2-7	CASSIASGTGDTYEQYF	TGTGCCAGTAGTATAGCCTCTGGCACAGGGGACACCTACGAGCAGTACTTC
.	11	.	TRBV6-6	TRBJ2-1	CASSRLDEQFF	TGTGCCAGCAGCCGTCTCGATGAGCAGTTCTTC
.	11	.	TRBV20-1	TRBJ1-1	CSASSVSEAFF	TGCAGTGCTAGTTCCGTATCTGAAGCTTTCTTT
.	14	TRBD1	TRBV7-9	TRBJ2-7	CASSLTGGYNEQYF	TGTGCCAGCAGCTTGACAGGGGGCTACAACGAGCAGTACTTC
few	15	.	TRBV2	TRBJ2-1	CASSEWSLGHNEQFF	TGTGCCAGCAGTGAATGGTCTTTAGGGCACAATGAGCAGTTCTTC
few	12	.	TRBV7-2	TRBJ1-5	CASSLADQPQHF	TGTGCCAGCAGCTTAGCGGATCAGCCCCAGCATTTT
.	15	.	TRBV7-8	TRBJ2-7	CASSVGTDKGYEQYF	TGTGCCAGCAGCGTCGGGACCGACAAGGGTTACGAGCAGTACTTC
.	14	.	TRBV6-5	TRBJ1-2	CASSAQDIGYGYTF	TGTGCCAGCAGTGCGCAAGACATTGGCTATGGCTACACCTTC
once	14	.	TRBV7-2	TRBJ1-1	CASSLAGMNTEAFF	TGTGCCAGCAGCTTAGCGGGGATGAACACTGAAGCTTTCTTT
.	16	TRBD1	TRBV9	TRBJ2-3	CASSVRGQESTDTQYF	TGTGCCAGCAGCGTAAGGGGACAGGAAAGCACAGATACGCAGTATTTT
.	13	.	TRBV29-1	TRBJ1-5	CSVGQDSNQPQHF	TGCAGCGTTGGTCAGGATAGCAATCAGCCCCAGCATTTT